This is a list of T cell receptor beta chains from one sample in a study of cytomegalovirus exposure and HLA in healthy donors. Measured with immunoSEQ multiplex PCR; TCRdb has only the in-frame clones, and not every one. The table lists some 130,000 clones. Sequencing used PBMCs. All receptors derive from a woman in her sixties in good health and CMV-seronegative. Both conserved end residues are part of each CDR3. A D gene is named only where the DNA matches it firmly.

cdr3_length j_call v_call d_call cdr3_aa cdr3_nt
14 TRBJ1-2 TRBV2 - CASSENAGSYGYTF TGTGCCAGCAGTGAAAACGCGGGCTCCTATGGCTACACCTTC
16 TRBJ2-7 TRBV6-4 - CASSRSPTARGYEQYF TGTGCCAGCAGCCGATCCCCAACGGCACGGGGCTACGAGCAGTACTTC
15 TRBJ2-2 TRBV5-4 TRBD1 CASSALQQGSGELFF TGTGCCAGCAGCGCCCTACAACAGGGGTCCGGGGAGCTGTTTTTT
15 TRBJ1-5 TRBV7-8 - CASSLVSYSNQPQHF TGTGCCAGCAGCTTAGTGAGTTATAGCAATCAGCCCCAGCATTTT
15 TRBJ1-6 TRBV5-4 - CASSYDSVSNSPLHF TGTGCCAGCAGCTATGACAGCGTATCGAATTCACCCCTCCACTTT
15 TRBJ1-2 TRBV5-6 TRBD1 CASSLWTGKNYGYTF TGTGCCAGCAGCCTGTGGACAGGGAAAAACTATGGCTACACCTTC
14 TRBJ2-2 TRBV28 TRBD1 CASSLSGGHGELFF TGTGCCAGCAGTTTGTCAGGGGGCCACGGGGAGCTGTTTTTT
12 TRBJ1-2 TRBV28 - CASSLARDGYTF TGTGCCAGCAGTTTGGCACGGGATGGCTACACCTTC
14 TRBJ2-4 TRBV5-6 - CASSPRIRGNIQYF TGTGCCAGCAGCCCGAGGATACGGGGGAACATTCAGTACTTC
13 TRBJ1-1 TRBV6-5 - CASSYGQPTEAFF TGTGCCAGCAGTTACGGGCAGCCCACTGAAGCTTTCTTT
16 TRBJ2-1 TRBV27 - CASSPQRVRSGNEQFF TGTGCCAGCAGTCCTCAGCGGGTCCGATCGGGCAATGAGCAGTTCTTC
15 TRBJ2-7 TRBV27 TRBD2 CASSSLLAGLEEQYF TGTGCCAGCAGTTCTTTACTAGCGGGCCTCGAAGAGCAGTACTTC
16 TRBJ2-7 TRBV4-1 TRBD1 CASSQPWTGNPYEQYF TGCGCCAGCAGCCAACCTTGGACAGGGAATCCGTACGAGCAGTACTTC